The next 26 T cell receptor beta chains were all read from a single sample in a study of blood T cell repertoires in COVID-19. The repertoire was sequenced with immunoSEQ multiplex PCR; TCRdb's copy has only in-frame clones and lacks some. Of some 400,000 clones listed, approximately 89% are singletons. Sequencing was performed on PBMCs or T cells enriched from blood (not recorded which). The origin of the receptors is a woman between 35 and 50 years old who had been exposed to COVID-19.

The chain links TRBV6-7 to TRBJ1-6; D is perhaps TRBD1 (5 bases). TRBV6-7 is filed as an ORF, its function uncertain. V was clipped by 5 bases and J by 9 bases, with 20 bases between them. This CDR3 has 16 amino acids. CDR3 sequence reads: CASSETGPPTGSPLHF. DNA of the CDR3: TGTGCCAGCAGTGAAACAGGCCCTCCGACGGGTTCACCCCTCCACTTT.

This chain links TRBV27 with TRBJ1-3; 9 bases agree with TRBD1. Germline-derived CDR1 and CDR2 are MNHEY and SMNVEV (reference sequence). V lost 2 bases to trimming and J lost 4 bases; unmatched junction nucleotides: 3. The CDR3 covers 15 residues. The CDR3 is CASSLTGTGGNTIYF. The CDR3 region has the DNA TGTGCCAGCAGTTTAACCGGGACAGGGGGAAACACCATATATTTT.

This rearrangement joins TRBV30 to TRBJ1-3; no firm D call. Trimming removed 3 bases at V and 4 bases at J, with 19 bases between. The germline gives CDR1 GTSNPN, CDR2 SVGIG (reference sequence). The CDR3 runs to 16 residues. The CDR3 sequence is CAWSAPSIRTGNTIYF. The CDR3 DNA sequence: TGTGCCTGGAGCGCCCCCTCGATTCGTACAGGAAACACCATATATTTT.

The chain employs TRBV19 and TRBJ2-7, with TRBD1 matching 9 bases. CDR3 length: 15 residues. From germline, CDR1 is LNHDA and CDR2 SQIVND (reference sequence). The V gene end was trimmed by 4 bases and the J gene end by 3 bases; junction bases not matched to a gene: 7. As DNA, the CDR3 is TGTGCCAGTAGTACCGAACAGGGGGCAGGCTACGAGCAGTACTTC. Its translation is CASSTEQGAGYEQYF.

The J gene is TRBJ2-4, the V gene TRBV12-3 or TRBV12-4; D may be TRBD1 (6 bases). V was shortened by 5 bases and J by 12 bases, with 11 bases between the two germline ends. The CDR3 covers 11 residues. CDR3: CASSTQGNQYF. As DNA, the CDR3 is TGTGCCAGCAGTACACAGGGCAATCAGTACTTC.

The chain is built from TRBV5-1 and TRBJ2-6; TRBD1 matches at 8 bases. Germline assignment: CDR1 SGHRS and CDR2 YFSETQ. This CDR3 comprises 15 residues. V trimming: 6 bases; J trimming: 0 bases; junction bases outside the gene matches: 2. The CDR3 region has the DNA TGCGCCAGCAAGACAGGGGACTCTGGGGCCAACGTCCTGACTTTC. It codes for CASKTGDSGANVLTF.

This clone was detected only once. J is TRBJ1-1 and V is TRBV9; 11 bases fit TRBD1. Germline V gives CDR1 SGDLS, CDR2 YYNGEE. The ends lost 4 bases at V and 9 bases at J; junction bases unmatched: 8. The CDR3 extends over 14 amino acids. DNA for the CDR3: TGTGCCAGCAGCCCTACCGGGACAGGGGGTAAAGCTTTCTTT. Encoded protein: CASSPTGTGGKAFF.

V and J are TRBV27 and TRBJ1-5; 8 nucleotides line up with TRBD1. The V gene end was trimmed by 3 bases and the J gene end by 7 bases; junction bases not matched to a gene: 8. From germline, CDR1 is MNHEY and CDR2 SMNVEV (reference sequence). The CDR3 sequence is 15 residues long. The CDR3 DNA is TGTGCCAGCAGTTTTGCCCAGGGGGCAGGGCAGCCCCAGCATTTT. Its translation: CASSFAQGAGQPQHF.

The chain couples TRBV18 to TRBJ2-5; D uncertain. V lost 6 bases to trimming and J lost 1 base, with 9 bases between them. Per germline, CDR1 KGHSH and CDR2 LQKENI. The CDR3 sequence is 13 residues long. Here the CDR3 DNA reads TGTGCCAGCTCCTCCCTATCCCAAGAGACCCAGTACTTC. Its translation is CASSSLSQETQYF.

The count of this clone is one. This chain joins TRBV14 and TRBJ2-2, with 7 bases aligning to TRBD1. Looked up from germline, CDR1 is SGHDN and CDR2 is FVKESK. The CDR3 extends over 16 amino acids. With V trimmed by 4 bases and J by 0 bases, 5 bases remained unmatched. This CDR3 reads CASSPSGTANTGELFF. DNA for the CDR3: TGTGCCAGCAGCCCGTCGGGGACAGCGAACACCGGGGAGCTGTTTTTT.

V and J are TRBV15 and TRBJ1-4; 8 bases align to TRBD1. This CDR3 is 16 amino acids long. Trimming at V came to 0 bases and at J to 14 bases, leaving 14 bases not matched to a gene. Germline lookup yields CDR1 LNHNV and CDR2 YYDKDF (reference sequence). This CDR3 is CATSRDMGRGLSRLFF. CDR3 DNA sequence: TGTGCCACCAGCAGAGATATGGGCAGGGGGCTCTCTAGGCTGTTTTTT.

The J gene is TRBJ2-3, the V gene TRBV19; D not resolved. CDR3 length: 14 amino acids. Per germline, CDR1 LNHDA and CDR2 SQIVND (reference sequence). V was cut by 0 bases and J by 5 bases, with 9 bases left in between. The CDR3 region is CASSIETVGDTQYF. As DNA, the CDR3 is TGTGCCAGTAGTATAGAAACTGTCGGAGATACGCAGTATTTT.

V and J are TRBV18 and TRBJ1-1, with D perhaps matching TRBD1 (6 bases). Germline assignment: CDR1 KGHSH and CDR2 LQKENI. Trimming shortened V by 6 bases and J by 9 bases, and 23 bases separated the two germline ends. The CDR3 has 15 amino acids. Here the CDR3 reads CASSPLDRPTGKAFF. The CDR3 DNA reads as TGTGCCAGCTCGCCGTTAGATCGACCTACAGGGAAAGCTTTCTTT.

The table lists this clone with a count of one. This chain connects TRBV29-1 to TRBJ1-1; D is possibly TRBD1 (6 bases). CDR3 length: 14 amino acids. CDR1 is SQVTM, CDR2 ANQGSEA, per germline. Trimming removed 1 base at V and 0 bases at J, with 9 bases between. The CDR3 nucleotides read TGCAGCGTTGAAGGGACAGCTTTGAACACTGAAGCTTTCTTT. Translating it yields CSVEGTALNTEAFF. The full variable domain, in which reference TRBV29-1 and TRBJ1-1 provide the parts outside the CDR3, is SAVISQKPSRDICQRGTSLTIQCQVDSQVTMMFWYRQQPGQSLTLIATANQGSEATYESGFVIDKFPISRPNLTFSTLTVSNMSPEDSSIYLCSVEGTALNTEAFFGQGTRLTVV.

The rearrangement joins TRBV15 to TRBJ2-1; 9 nucleotides agree with TRBD2. After removal of 6 bases from V and 7 bases from J, the junction contained 16 bases not matched to a gene. This CDR3 contains 17 residues. Germline V gene lookup returns CDR1 LNHNV and CDR2 YYDKDF (reference sequence). DNA for the CDR3: TGTGCCACCAGGCGGGGACTAGCATCCAAGGGGGCTAATGAGCAGTTCTTC. Amino acids: CATRRGLASKGANEQFF.

This clone was counted once. The gene calls are TRBV29-1 and TRBJ1-1; 9 bases fit TRBD1. V shed 7 bases and J 4 bases; nucleotides not matched to a gene: 13. CDR1 SQVTM and CDR2 ANQGSEA come from the germline V gene. This CDR3 comprises 15 residues. The CDR3 DNA is TGCAGCGCTGCCAACAGGGGGCTTGGTGGCACTGAAGCTTTCTTT. Amino acids: CSAANRGLGGTEAFF.

The rearrangement uses TRBV7-8 and TRBJ2-1; 9 positions agree with TRBD1. This CDR3 has 15 residues. After removal of 2 bases from V and 7 bases from J, the junction contained 6 bases not matched to a gene. Germline assignment: CDR1 SGHVS and CDR2 FQNEAQ. In nucleotides, the CDR3 is TGTGCCAGCAGCTTACCGGGACAGGGCCGTAATGAGCAGTTCTTC. Translated, it gives CASSLPGQGRNEQFF.

This chain connects TRBV3-1 (or the pseudogene TRBV3-2) to TRBJ2-7; 9 bases line up with TRBD1. V lost 1 base to trimming and J lost 9 bases; unmatched junction nucleotides: 1. CDR1 and CDR2 from the germline V gene are LGHDT and YNNKEL (reference sequence). CDR3 length equals 12 residues. The CDR3 DNA reads TGTGCCAGCAGCCAAGGACAGGGGGTGCAGTACTTC. The encoded protein is CASSQGQGVQYF.

The chain joins TRBV20-1 to TRBJ2-7; 7 nucleotides match TRBD2. V was clipped by 3 bases and J by 3 bases; unmatched bases: 11. CDR1 is DFQATT and CDR2 is SNEGSKA in the germline V gene (reference sequence). The CDR3 loop spans 15 amino acids. The CDR3 sequence: CSASAGTRGFYEQYF. The CDR3 bases are TGCAGTGCTAGTGCGGGGACGCGGGGGTTCTACGAGCAGTACTTC.

The chain has TRBV7-8 and TRBJ1-1, with D perhaps matching TRBD1 (5 bases). This CDR3 comprises 16 residues. Germline lookup yields CDR1 SGHVS and CDR2 FQNEAQ. V shed 5 bases and J shed 4 bases, with 20 bases lying between them. Written as DNA, the CDR3 is TGTGCCAGCAGCCGGGGACTCTCGGGGGGATTCACTGAAGCTTTCTTT. It specifies CASSRGLSGGFTEAFF.

V usage is TRBV27 and J usage is TRBJ1-3; D possibly corresponds to TRBD1 (6 bases). Trimming cost V 0 bases and J 4 bases, with 16 bases left between them. From germline, CDR1 is MNHEY and CDR2 SMNVEV (reference sequence). The CDR3 extends over 17 amino acids. CDR3 protein: CASSLSWRGGGGNTIYF. The DNA for the CDR3 is TGTGCCAGCAGTTTATCGTGGCGGGGAGGGGGAGGAAACACCATATATTTT.

The rearrangement links TRBV19 to TRBJ1-6, with D possibly being TRBD1 (5 bases). This CDR3 is built from 16 residues. Germline CDR1 LNHDA, CDR2 SQIVND (reference sequence). Between the trimmed V and J ends, which lost 9 bases and 0 bases, there was a span of 15 bases. DNA for the CDR3: TGTGCCAGCTCTTCGGGGGGGAGCTCCTATAATTCACCCCTCCACTTT. Encoded protein: CASSSGGSSYNSPLHF.

The V and J genes are TRBV19 and TRBJ1-5, with 9 bases lining up with TRBD1. CDR1 is LNHDA and CDR2 is SQIVND in the germline V gene (reference sequence). The CDR3 is 15 amino acids. V gave up 5 bases and J gave up 6 bases; unmatched junction bases: 8. In DNA, the CDR3 is TGTGCCAGTAGTGCGGGACAGGGACGGAGTCAGCCCCAGCATTTT. Its translation: CASSAGQGRSQPQHF.

This sequence joins TRBV7-3 and TRBJ1-2, with unresolved D. Germline CDR1 is SGHTA and CDR2 is FQGTGA. V lost 4 bases, J lost 6 bases, and 15 bases lay in between. The CDR3 has 14 residues. CDR3 in amino acids: CASSSDGANHGYTF. DNA for the CDR3: TGTGCCAGCAGCTCCGACGGAGCTAATCATGGCTACACCTTC.

The V and J genes are TRBV7-3 and TRBJ1-6; 8 bases line up with TRBD1. This CDR3 contains 16 residues. Germline V gene lookup returns CDR1 SGHTA and CDR2 FQGTGA. The trim removed 0 bases at V and 6 bases at J, leaving 4 bases unmatched. The CDR3 DNA sequence: TGTGCCAGCAGCTTAACTACAGGGGGAGGTAATTCACCCCTCCACTTT. Encoded protein: CASSLTTGGGNSPLHF.

This chain connects TRBV7-9 to TRBJ2-5, with 8 bases lining up with TRBD2. The length of the CDR3 is 16 residues. Germline V gene sequence: CDR1 SEHNR, CDR2 FQNEAQ (reference sequence). V shed 5 bases and J 4 bases; nucleotides not matched to a gene: 12. The CDR3 bases are TGTGCCAGCAGCGGACTAGCTTCGAAGGCAAGAGAGACCCAGTACTTC. It encodes CASSGLASKARETQYF.